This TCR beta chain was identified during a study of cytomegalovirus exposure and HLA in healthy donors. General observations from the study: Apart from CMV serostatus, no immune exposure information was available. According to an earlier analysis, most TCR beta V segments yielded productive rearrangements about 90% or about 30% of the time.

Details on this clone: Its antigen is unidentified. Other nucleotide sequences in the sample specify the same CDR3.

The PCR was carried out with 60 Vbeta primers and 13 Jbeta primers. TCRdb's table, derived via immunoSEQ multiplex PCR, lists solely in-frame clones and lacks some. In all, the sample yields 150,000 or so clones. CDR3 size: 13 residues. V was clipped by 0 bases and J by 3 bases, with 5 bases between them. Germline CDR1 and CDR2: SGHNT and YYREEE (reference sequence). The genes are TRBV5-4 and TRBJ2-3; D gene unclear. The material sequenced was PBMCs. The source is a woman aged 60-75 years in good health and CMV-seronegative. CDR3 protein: CASSLGGTDTQYF. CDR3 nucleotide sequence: TGTGCCAGCAGCTTGGGAGGTACAGATACGCAGTATTTT.